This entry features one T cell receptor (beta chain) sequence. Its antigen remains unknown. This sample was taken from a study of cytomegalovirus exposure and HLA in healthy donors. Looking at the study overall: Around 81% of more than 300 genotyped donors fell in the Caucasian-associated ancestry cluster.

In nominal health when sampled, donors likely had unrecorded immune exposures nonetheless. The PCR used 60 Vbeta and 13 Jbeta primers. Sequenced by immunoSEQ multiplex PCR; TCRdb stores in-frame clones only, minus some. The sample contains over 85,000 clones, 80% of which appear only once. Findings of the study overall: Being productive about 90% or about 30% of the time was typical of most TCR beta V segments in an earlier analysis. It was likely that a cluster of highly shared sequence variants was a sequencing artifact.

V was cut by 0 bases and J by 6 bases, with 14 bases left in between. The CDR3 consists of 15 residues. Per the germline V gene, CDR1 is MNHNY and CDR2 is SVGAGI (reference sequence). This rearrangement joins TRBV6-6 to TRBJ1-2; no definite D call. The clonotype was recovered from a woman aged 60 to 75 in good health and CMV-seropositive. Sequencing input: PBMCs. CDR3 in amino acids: CASSYSAGRADGYTF. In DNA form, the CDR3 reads TGTGCCAGCAGTTACTCTGCGGGGAGGGCGGATGGCTACACCTTC.